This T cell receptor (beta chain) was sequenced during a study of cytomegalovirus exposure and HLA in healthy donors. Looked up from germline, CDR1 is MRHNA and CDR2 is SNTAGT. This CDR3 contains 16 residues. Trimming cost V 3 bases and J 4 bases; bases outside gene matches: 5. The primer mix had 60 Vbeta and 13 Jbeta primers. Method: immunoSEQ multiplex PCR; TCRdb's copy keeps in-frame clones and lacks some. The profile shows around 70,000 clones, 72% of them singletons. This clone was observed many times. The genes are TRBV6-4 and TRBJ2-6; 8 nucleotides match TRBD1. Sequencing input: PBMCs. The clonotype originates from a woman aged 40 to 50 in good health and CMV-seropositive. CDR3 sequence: CASSETTGVGANVLTF. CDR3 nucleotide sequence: TGTGCCAGCAGTGAAACGACAGGGGTCGGGGCCAACGTCCTGACTTTC.